The entry below gives a single T cell receptor beta chain sequence along with its context. The data were produced by immunoSEQ multiplex PCR, yet TCRdb's version contains in-frame clones alone and is incomplete. The repertoire holds 65,000 to 85,000 clones, roughly 84% seen once, with around 2% in the top ten. The record originates from a study of OX40 agonist ivuxolimab in advanced cancers. The V segment lost 6 bases and the J segment 8 bases; nucleotides outside the gene matches: 7. Germline loops: CDR1 SNHLY, CDR2 FYNNEI. This CDR3 has 15 amino acids. The chain recombines TRBV2 with TRBJ2-1, with 13 bases fitting TRBD2. Sequences were derived from CD4+ or CD8+ T cells sorted from blood, sampled in a trial of the OX40 agonist ivuxolimab. The receptor was isolated from an adult with an advanced solid tumor such as melanoma, head and neck, liver or kidney cancer. The DNA for the CDR3 is TGTGCCAGCAGACCACTAGCGGGAGGGTTCGATGAGCAGTTCTTC. It yields the protein CASRPLAGGFDEQFF.